The 14 T cell receptor beta chains given below trace back to one sample, sequenced in a study of blood T cell repertoires in COVID-19. TCRdb's table, derived via immunoSEQ multiplex PCR, lists solely in-frame clones and lacks some. The repertoire holds 500,000 to 600,000 clones, with 85% to 90% as singletons. Material for sequencing was peripheral blood. These receptors were taken from a woman between 45 and 65 years old with COVID-19, enrolled during active disease.

The chain couples TRBV30 to TRBJ1-3, with unresolved D. Trimming took off 5 bases at V and 8 bases at J, with 22 bases between the two ends. Germline values: CDR1 GTSNPN, CDR2 SVGIG (reference sequence). This CDR3 has 15 amino acids. In nucleotides, the CDR3 is TGTGCCTGGGGTAGGCTTGCCACAGAAAGAGACACCATATATTTT. Translating gives CAWGRLATERDTIYF.

The genes are TRBV19 and TRBJ1-6; D is undetermined. Germline CDR1 LNHDA, CDR2 SQIVND (reference sequence). Between the trimmed V and J ends, which lost 5 bases and 8 bases, there was a span of 16 bases. This CDR3 is built from 15 residues. CDR3 loop: CASSLGTDGDSPLHF. CDR3 DNA sequence: TGTGCCAGTAGTCTGGGTACGGACGGGGATTCACCCCTCCACTTT.

This clone was recorded only once. The chain has TRBV5-5 and TRBJ2-7; D is possibly TRBD2 (5 bases). V was clipped by 0 bases and J by 3 bases, with 7 bases between them. Germline assignment: CDR1 SGHKS and CDR2 YYEKEE (reference sequence). The CDR3 sequence is 13 residues long. The CDR3 is CASSLGTVYEQYF. The CDR3 DNA sequence: TGTGCCAGCAGCTTGGGGACTGTCTACGAGCAGTACTTC.

This chain connects TRBV4-2 to TRBJ2-5; weak D call: TRBD2 (6 bases). The CDR3 has 13 amino acids. The V end lost 3 bases, the J end lost 4 bases, and 9 bases lay between the germline ends. Germline CDR1 LGHNA, CDR2 YNFKEQ. In DNA form, the CDR3 reads TGTGCCAGCAGCCAGCGGCGGGGAGAGACCCAGTACTTC. Translated, it gives CASSQRRGETQYF.

The chain couples TRBV5-1 to TRBJ2-7; D possibly corresponds to TRBD1 (6 bases). Trimming left V 7 bases short and J 1 base short, with 12 bases between. The CDR3 runs 13 residues. CDR1 and CDR2 from the germline V gene are SGHRS and YFSETQ. CDR3 amino acids: CASHLQGSYEQYF. CDR3 nucleotide sequence: TGCGCCAGCCACCTACAGGGATCCTACGAGCAGTACTTC.

The chain links TRBV9 to TRBJ2-1, with 14 bases identical to TRBD2. Germline-derived CDR1 and CDR2 are SGDLS and YYNGEE. V was pared by 0 bases and J by 4 bases, with 3 bases of the junction left unmatched. This CDR3 contains 17 residues. In DNA form, the CDR3 reads TGTGCCAGCAGCGTAGGACTAGCGGGGGGGGAATACAATGAGCAGTTCTTC. Protein product: CASSVGLAGGEYNEQFF.

The chain uses TRBV12-5 and TRBJ1-1; 9 positions agree with TRBD1. Trimming at V came to 6 bases and at J to 5 bases, leaving 7 bases not matched to a gene. Germline loops: CDR1 LGHNT, CDR2 FRNRAP. CDR3 length: 14 amino acids. In nucleotides, the CDR3 is TGTGCTAGTGGCCCACAGGGGGCGCGTACTGAAGCTTTCTTT. Translated, it gives CASGPQGARTEAFF.

This clone was counted between two and nine times. The chain couples TRBV5-6 to TRBJ1-1; 7 nucleotides line up with TRBD1. Germline loops: CDR1 SGHDT, CDR2 YYEEEE. V lost 0 bases to trimming and J lost 0 bases; unmatched junction nucleotides: 2. The CDR3 covers 15 residues. CDR3: CASSLVGTVNTEAFF. Written as DNA, the CDR3 is TGTGCCAGCAGCTTGGTGGGGACAGTGAACACTGAAGCTTTCTTT.

V gene TRBV29-1 combines with J gene TRBJ2-1, with TRBD1 matching over 8 bases. Germline lookup yields CDR1 SQVTM and CDR2 ANQGSEA. After removal of 5 bases from V and 4 bases from J, the junction contained 4 bases not matched to a gene. This CDR3 contains 13 residues. The CDR3 DNA follows: TGCAGCGTTACCGGGACAGGATACAATGAGCAGTTCTTC. Encoded protein: CSVTGTGYNEQFF.

This chain joins TRBV5-1 and TRBJ1-1; D perhaps matches TRBD1 (6 bases). The CDR3 has 15 amino acids. The germline V gene has CDR1 SGHRS and CDR2 YFSETQ. V was cut by 0 bases and J by 5 bases, with 14 bases left in between. The CDR3 sequence is CASSLGTGSGTEAFF. The CDR3 DNA reads as TGCGCCAGCAGCTTGGGTACAGGGTCTGGGACTGAAGCTTTCTTT.

This chain links TRBV5-1 with TRBJ2-1, with 7 bases matching TRBD1. The CDR3 extends over 16 amino acids. The junction had 12 bases not matched to a gene; V was cut back by 4 bases and J by 5 bases. Germline V CDR1 and CDR2: SGHRS, YFSETQ. This CDR3 reads CASSERPGQSNNEQFF. The CDR3 DNA reads TGCGCCAGCAGCGAGAGGCCGGGACAGTCCAACAATGAGCAGTTCTTC.

The V call is TRBV14, the J call TRBJ2-2; tentatively, D is TRBD1 (5 bases). CDR3 length: 15 amino acids. Germline V gives CDR1 SGHDN, CDR2 FVKESK. With 4 bases removed from V and 3 bases from J, the gap between germline ends came to 12 bases. The CDR3 spells CASSPPGHYTGELFF. The DNA of the CDR3 is TGTGCCAGCAGCCCACCCGGACACTACACCGGGGAGCTGTTTTTT.

The chain is built from TRBV29-1 and TRBJ1-1; 10 bases line up with TRBD1. Unmatched junction bases numbered 3, after V lost 6 bases and J lost 2 bases. The CDR3 extends over 13 amino acids. The V gene's germline CDR1 is SQVTM and CDR2 ANQGSEA. DNA for the CDR3: TGCAGCGTCTCGACAGGGGGCAACACTGAAGCTTTCTTT. The encoded protein is CSVSTGGNTEAFF.

As to this clone: Other DNA variants within this sample encode the same CDR3. The chain is built from TRBV9 and TRBJ2-4, with D possibly being TRBD2 (5 bases). The CDR3 is 12 residues long. V was clipped by 0 bases and J by 8 bases, with 6 bases between them. Germline V gene lookup returns CDR1 SGDLS and CDR2 YYNGEE. The CDR3: CASSVGGDIQYF. CDR3 bases: TGTGCCAGCAGCGTAGGGGGAGACATTCAGTACTTC.